Included here is one T cell receptor (beta chain) sequence, with context. This entry is derived from a study of blood T cell repertoires in COVID-19. At the level of the study: From the United States, Italy and Spain came samples of acute and convalescent COVID-19.

Trimming removed 0 bases at V and 7 bases at J, with 12 bases between. The length of the CDR3 is 14 residues. Germline assignment: CDR1 SGHNT and CDR2 YYREEE (reference sequence). TCRdb's table, derived via immunoSEQ multiplex PCR, lists solely in-frame clones and lacks some. The table lists fewer than 250,000 clones, about 88% of them singletons. The chain has TRBV5-4 and TRBJ2-3; D is possibly TRBD1 (6 bases). The sequence came from a human donor in a cohort sampled during active COVID-19. Sequenced sample: peripheral blood. CDR3 coding DNA: TGTGCCAGCAGCTTGGAAGGACAGTCGAATACGCAGTATTTT. It specifies CASSLEGQSNTQYF.